These 2 T cell receptor beta chains were all obtained from the same sample, sequenced in a study of blood T cell repertoires in COVID-19. Produced via immunoSEQ multiplex PCR; TCRdb's table is partial and in-frame only. The table includes over 90,000 clones, roughly 92% detected once. The sequenced sample consisted of peripheral blood. The receptors were sampled from a woman aged 45-65 years with COVID-19, enrolled during active disease.

The chain carries TRBV6-2 or TRBV6-3 and TRBJ2-3; tentative D call: TRBD2 (7 bases). Germline CDR1 MNHEY, CDR2 SVGEGT. The germline V and J ends were trimmed by 4 bases and 1 base, with 18 bases remaining between them. The CDR3 contains 17 residues. CDR3 nucleotide sequence: TGTGCCAGCAGTTCAATGAGGGGGGGAGCTCGCACAGATACGCAGTATTTT. Amino acids: CASSSMRGGARTDTQYF.

The chain couples TRBV9 to TRBJ1-1; weak D call: TRBD1 (5 bases). This CDR3 has 13 amino acids. Looked up from germline, CDR1 is SGDLS and CDR2 is YYNGEE. Trimming left V 4 bases short and J 4 bases short, with 11 bases between. Here the CDR3 reads CASSPLGGTEAFF. Here the CDR3 DNA reads TGTGCCAGCAGCCCGCTCGGGGGCACTGAAGCTTTCTTT.